This T cell receptor (beta chain) is drawn from a study of sequential checkpoint blockade in melanoma. Overall study context: Each arm's sequence ended with maintenance nivolumab.

As to treatment: randomized to nivolumab then ipilimumab (arm A) or the reverse (arm B). No patient had prior DNA-damaging chemotherapy. Live CD3+CD8+ CD19− CD56− cells were sorted from PBMCs. Measured with immunoSEQ multiplex PCR; TCRdb has only the in-frame clones, and not every one. This table holds about 11,000 clones, just under 80% found once. Trimming left V 5 bases short and J 6 bases short, with 7 bases between. The CDR3 is 11 amino acids. CDR1 MGHDK and CDR2 SYGVNS come from the germline V gene. Sequences were derived from CD8+ T cells sorted from blood (inferred from file names), sampled from a patient given nivolumab and ipilimumab in sequence. This receptor was obtained from a human donor with melanoma. This chain uses TRBV25-1 with TRBJ1-1; a weak D match, TRBD1 (5 bases). The CDR3 is CASSRGAEAFF. CDR3 nucleotide sequence: TGTGCCAGCAGTCGGGGGGCTGAAGCTTTCTTT. Drawing the rest from reference TRBV25-1 and TRBJ1-1, the complete variable domain is EADIYQTPRYLVIGTGKKITLECSQTMGHDKMYWYQQDPGMELHLIHYSYGVNSTEKGDLSSESTVSRIRTEHFPLTLESARPSHTSQYLCASSRGAEAFFGQGTRLTVV.